This TCR beta chain was identified in a study of T cell repertoires in cytomegalovirus infection. Study conclusions and caveats: Cumulative frequency (of public TCR beta family members) identified carriers of CMV plus the relevant HLA.

Remarks on this clonotype: Its antigen is unknown.

Each CDR3 protein gets one entry after TCRdb re-called the reads with MiXCR. The data contain 830,000 or so distinct CDR3 sequences, about 30% of them singletons. V shed 2 bases and J shed 7 bases, with 5 bases lying between them. Per germline, CDR1 LNHNV and CDR2 YYDKDF (reference sequence). This CDR3 region has 12 residues. Sequencing was performed on cultured CD8+ T cells from PBMCs, taken from culture after CMV antigen stimulation. This sequence originates from a human donor in good health (CMV status not recorded). Some clones in this sample may be carry-over from other donors' samples. The gene calls are TRBV15 and TRBJ2-2; D unclear. Here the CDR3 DNA reads TGTGCCACCAGCAGACAAAACGGGGAGCTGTTTTTT. This sequence encodes CATSRQNGELFF.